Following are 21 T cell receptor beta chains from one sample sequenced in a study of control samples from healthy donors and cancer patients. Method: immunoSEQ multiplex PCR; TCRdb's copy keeps in-frame clones and lacks some. Among some 160,000 clones listed, 89% were seen once. Sequences were obtained from blood. These TCRs come from a young man in good health.

The genes are TRBV7-9 and TRBJ1-1; D gene unclear. Trimming left V 5 bases short and J 5 bases short, with 9 bases between. The CDR3 consists of 12 residues. The germline CDR1 and CDR2 sequences are SEHNR and FQNEAQ (reference sequence). This CDR3 reads CASSRGRTEAFF. CDR3 DNA: TGTGCCAGCAGCCGCGGAAGGACTGAAGCTTTCTTT.

This chain connects TRBV6-2 or TRBV6-3 to TRBJ2-3; no reliable D call. CDR3 length: 11 residues. CDR1 is MNHEY, CDR2 SVGEGT, per germline. Deletions cut 4 bases from V and 5 bases from J, with 4 bases between. CDR3 sequence (DNA): TGTGCCAGCAGTTCTCGAGATACGCAGTATTTT. It specifies CASSSRDTQYF.

The rearrangement uses TRBV9 and TRBJ1-3; no reliable D call. The germline V gene encodes CDR1 SGDLS and CDR2 YYNGEE. The ends were cut back, 1 base at V and 4 bases at J, with 6 bases in the middle. CDR3 length equals 13 residues. CDR3 sequence reads: CASSVPPGNTIYF. CDR3 bases: TGTGCCAGCAGCGTACCCCCGGGAAACACCATATATTTT.

This clone has only one observation. This sequence joins TRBV7-8 and TRBJ2-6, with D uncertain. Trimming left V 2 bases short and J 0 bases short, with 8 bases between. The CDR3 loop spans 16 amino acids. Germline-derived CDR1 and CDR2 are SGHVS and FQNEAQ. CDR3 in DNA: TGTGCCAGCAGCTTAACGTCGGGCTCTGGGGCCAACGTCCTGACTTTC. It specifies CASSLTSGSGANVLTF.

The CDR3 region is CASSQPDRGLYGYTF. For the CDR3, the DNA is TGCGCCAGCAGCCAACCTGACAGGGGGCTCTATGGCTACACCTTC. The chain combines TRBV4-3 with TRBJ1-2, with TRBD1 matching over 10 bases. J was trimmed by 4 bases and V by 2 bases; bases with no gene match: 4. CDR1 and CDR2 from the germline V gene are LGHNA and YSLEER. The CDR3 runs 15 residues.

The gene calls are TRBV9 and TRBJ2-1, with 11 bases identical to TRBD2. The CDR3 is 16 residues long. The V gene's germline CDR1 is SGDLS and CDR2 YYNGEE. Unmatched junction bases numbered 11, after V lost 4 bases and J lost 8 bases. Here the CDR3 DNA reads TGTGCCAGCAGCATGAGACTAGCGGGGAGAGGGGATGAGCAGTTCTTC. This gives the protein CASSMRLAGRGDEQFF.

The CDR3 reads CASSSPATGLETQYF. The CDR3 DNA sequence: TGTGCCAGCAGTTCGCCCGCGACAGGGTTGGAGACCCAGTACTTC. This chain joins TRBV28 and TRBJ2-5; 7 bases match TRBD1. V lost 4 bases, J lost 5 bases, and 10 bases stayed unmatched. This CDR3 spans 15 amino acids. The germline V gene encodes CDR1 MDHEN and CDR2 SYDVKM. Complete variable domain (other parts from reference TRBV28 and TRBJ2-5): DVKVTQSSRYLVKRTGEKVFLECVQDMDHENMFWYRQDPGLGLRLIYFSYDVKMKEKGDIPEGYSVSREKKERFSLILESASTNQTSMYLCASSSPATGLETQYFGPGTRLLVL.

The chain carries TRBV5-6 and TRBJ1-2; D ambiguous. The CDR3 is 13 amino acids. Germline CDR1 is SGHDT and CDR2 is YYEEEE. The V gene lost 6 bases and the J gene lost 7 bases, with 16 bases spanning the gap. CDR3 coding DNA: TGTGCCAGCACCCCGAATCGGGCGTTTGGCTACACCTTC. Translated, it gives CASTPNRAFGYTF.

The chain joins TRBV5-1 to TRBJ2-1; TRBD2 agrees at 9 bases. The CDR3 length is 14 residues. CDR1 is SGHRS and CDR2 is YFSETQ in the germline V gene. V dropped 1 base and J dropped 8; count of bases not matched to a gene: 4. The CDR3 DNA reads as TGCGCCAGCAGCTTGTCTAGCGGGAACTATGAGCAGTTCTTC. It specifies CASSLSSGNYEQFF.

The chain couples TRBV11-3 to TRBJ2-1, with TRBD2 as a possible D gene (5 bases). Germline assignment: CDR1 SGHNT and CDR2 YENEEA. The CDR3 runs to 13 residues. Between the trimmed V and J ends, which lost 4 bases and 8 bases, there was a span of 12 bases. CDR3 in DNA: TGTGCCAGCAGCTCTTGGGAGTCCGATGAGCAGTTCTTC. Translated, it gives CASSSWESDEQFF.

The CDR3 DNA sequence: TGTGCCAGCAGTTCTGACTCCGTAGCAGGGACCCAGTACTTC. As protein: CASSSDSVAGTQYF. This chain joins TRBV6-5 and TRBJ2-5; D unresolved. This CDR3 contains 14 residues. V shed 4 bases and J shed 7 bases, with 16 bases lying between them. The V gene's germline CDR1 is MNHEY and CDR2 SVGAGI.

This clone has just one count. The V gene is TRBV11-3, the J gene TRBJ2-5, with TRBD2 identical over 9 bases. This CDR3 is built from 14 residues. Germline V CDR1 and CDR2: SGHNT, YENEEA. Trimming removed 0 bases from V and 4 bases from J; junction bases left unmatched: 0. CDR3 coding DNA: TGTGCCAGCAGCTTAGAACTAGCGGGAGAGACCCAGTACTTC. Its translation is CASSLELAGETQYF.

This clone has just one count. This chain's CDR3 is CASSQMNQGEQFF. In DNA, the CDR3 is TGTGCCAGCAGCCAAATGAACCAGGGTGAGCAGTTCTTC. The chain joins TRBV4-2 to TRBJ2-1, with a possible D match to TRBD1 (5 bases). CDR1 and CDR2 from the germline V gene are LGHNA and YNFKEQ. The V end was cut by 2 bases, the J end by 9 bases, with 11 bases between. The CDR3 contains 13 residues.

The rearrangement links TRBV11-3 to TRBJ2-7; D is uncertain. The length of the CDR3 is 13 residues. Trimming removed 5 bases from V and 0 bases from J, with 8 bases in between. Germline V CDR1 and CDR2: SGHNT, YENEEA. The CDR3 spells CASSPAASYEQYF. Written as DNA, the CDR3 is TGTGCCAGCAGCCCAGCAGCCTCCTACGAGCAGTACTTC.

The chain couples TRBV7-2 to TRBJ2-1; the match to TRBD2 covers 8 bases. CDR3 size: 15 residues. Germline loops: CDR1 SGHTA, CDR2 FQGNSA. J lost 3 bases, V lost 1 base, and 2 bases had no gene match. CDR3 in DNA: TGTGCCAGCAGCTTAGTAGGGACTAGCTACAATGAGCAGTTCTTC. Its translation: CASSLVGTSYNEQFF.

This chain links TRBV9 with TRBJ2-4; perhaps TRBD1 as D (6 bases). The CDR3 covers 17 residues. Germline CDR1 and CDR2: SGDLS and YYNGEE. Trimming took 4 bases from V and 2 from J, leaving 19 bases between them. CDR3 sequence (DNA): TGTGCCAGCAGCCCCCGTCCCGCTACAGGGCCCAAAAACATTCAGTACTTC. Its protein product is CASSPRPATGPKNIQYF.

The chain links TRBV18 to TRBJ1-2; 10 bases are shared with TRBD1. From germline, CDR1 is KGHSH and CDR2 LQKENI. Trimming took 0 bases from V and 4 from J; bases not matched to a gene: 5. This CDR3 is built from 16 residues. Here the CDR3 reads CASSPPRQGAVYGYTF. Here the CDR3 DNA reads TGTGCCAGCTCACCACCGAGACAGGGGGCAGTCTATGGCTACACCTTC.

The chain combines TRBV4-3 with TRBJ1-5; D call uncertain. V lost 4 bases, J lost 6 bases, and 16 bases lay in between. This CDR3 spans 15 amino acids. From germline, CDR1 is LGHNA and CDR2 YSLEER. CDR3 in amino acids: CASSPGSQVAQPQHF. DNA for the CDR3: TGCGCCAGCAGCCCAGGCTCGCAGGTGGCTCAGCCCCAGCATTTT.

This clone occurred once. The J gene is TRBJ2-7, the V gene TRBV11-3; a possible D gene is TRBD2 (6 bases). CDR1 is SGHNT and CDR2 is YENEEA in the germline V gene. V lost 6 bases, J lost 2 bases, and 11 bases lay in between. CDR3 length: 13 amino acids. CDR3 in amino acids: CASREGGTYEQYF. CDR3 DNA sequence: TGTGCCAGCAGGGAAGGCGGGACCTACGAGCAGTACTTC. Combining the CDR3 with reference TRBV11-3 and TRBJ2-7 gives the whole variable domain EAGVVQSPRYKIIEKKQPVAFWCNPISGHNTLYWYLQNLGQGPELLIRYENEEAVDDSQLPKDRFSAERLKGVDSTLKIQPAELGDSAVYLCASREGGTYEQYFGPGTRLTVT.

The chain employs TRBV10-3 and TRBJ2-2; TRBD1 is a possible D gene (5 bases). Trimming removed 6 bases from V and 3 bases from J, with 11 bases in between. The CDR3 spans 14 residues. Germline lookup yields CDR1 ENHRY and CDR2 SYGVKD. The CDR3 DNA follows: TGTGCCATCAGATACGACAGAGACACCGGGGAGCTGTTTTTT. It yields the protein CAIRYDRDTGELFF.

This chain links TRBV4-3 with TRBJ2-3; D remains ambiguous. This CDR3 spans 16 amino acids. Trimming took 0 bases from V and 3 from J, leaving 13 bases between them. Germline values: CDR1 LGHNA, CDR2 YSLEER. CDR3 sequence: CASSQDRAPLTDTQYF. DNA of the CDR3: TGCGCCAGCAGCCAAGACAGAGCCCCGCTTACAGATACGCAGTATTTT.